Listed below are T cell receptor beta chains from one sample, sequenced in a study of Graves' ophthalmopathy and Graves' hyperthyroidism. TCRdb re-analysed the multiplex PCR reads in MiXCR, keeping a single row per CDR3 protein. The sample holds hundreds of thousands of distinct CDR3 sequences; around 21% are singletons and the top ten take roughly 3%. Specimen: peripheral blood. These receptor sequences come from a woman between 18 and 29 years old with stable Graves' hyperthyroidism. CDR3s include the opening cysteine and the closing phenylalanine or tryptophan. The D gene is left open where the match is weak. Size is stated for part of the rows, as once, few or many counts, or as a class when the clone is expanded.

size: .
J: TRBJ2-7
V: TRBV12-3/TRBV12-4
D: .
CDR3: CASSLGPADTMQYF
DNA: TGTGCCAGCAGTTTAGGGCCTGCGGATACCATGCAGTACTTC

size: few
J: TRBJ1-1
V: TRBV3-1
D: .
CDR3: CASGLNRDAAFF
DNA: TGTGCCAGCGGACTCAACCGGGACGCTGCTTTCTTT

size: many
J: TRBJ2-7
V: TRBV5-4
D: .
CDR3: CASSLQGRTYEQYF
DNA: TGTGCCAGCAGCTTGCAGGGGAGAACCTACGAGCAGTACTTC

size: many
J: TRBJ1-1
V: TRBV6-5
D: TRBD1
CDR3: CASSYTTLGQGEFWAFF
DNA: TGTGCCAGCAGCTACACAACCTTGGGACAGGGGGAATTTTGGGCTTTCTTT

size: .
J: TRBJ1-2
V: TRBV3-1
D: .
CDR3: CASSQKAARGYGYTF
DNA: TGTGCCAGCAGCCAAAAAGCCGCTCGGGGCTATGGCTACACCTTC

size: many
J: TRBJ1-1
V: TRBV28
D: .
CDR3: CASSSLQLNTEAFF
DNA: TGTGCCAGCAGTTCGTTACAGTTGAACACTGAAGCTTTCTTT

size: .
J: TRBJ2-2
V: TRBV18
D: TRBD1
CDR3: CASSPRTGSDTGELFF
DNA: TGTGCCAGCTCACCGCGGACAGGGTCGGACACCGGGGAGCTGTTTTTT

size: .
J: TRBJ2-5
V: TRBV6-1
D: .
CDR3: CASSELRQEETQYF
DNA: TGTGCCAGCAGTGAATTGAGGCAGGAAGAGACCCAGTACTTC

size: few
J: TRBJ2-5
V: TRBV6-1
D: TRBD1
CDR3: CASSEPGQTQETQYF
DNA: TGTGCCAGCAGTGAGCCGGGACAGACCCAAGAGACCCAGTACTTC

size: many
J: TRBJ2-2
V: TRBV10-2
D: .
CDR3: CASRVGNTGELFF
DNA: TGCGCCAGCAGGGTTGGGAACACCGGGGAGCTGTTTTTT

size: many
J: TRBJ2-2
V: TRBV30
D: .
CDR3: CAWAVGGELFF
DNA: TGTGCCTGGGCAGTGGGCGGGGAGCTGTTTTTT

size: many
J: TRBJ2-7
V: TRBV6-1
D: .
CDR3: CASSPQRGSTYEQYF
DNA: TGTGCCAGCAGTCCCCAACGCGGTTCCACCTACGAGCAGTACTTC

size: many
J: TRBJ2-7
V: TRBV10-3
D: TRBD1
CDR3: CAIKPPGQANEQYF
DNA: TGTGCCATCAAACCCCCGGGACAGGCGAACGAGCAGTACTTC

size: once
J: TRBJ1-1
V: TRBV6-1
D: TRBD1
CDR3: CASSGGTGNTEAFF
DNA: TGTGCCAGCAGTGGGGGGACAGGGAACACTGAAGCTTTCTTT

size: many
J: TRBJ1-1
V: TRBV12-5
D: TRBD1
CDR3: CASGLLLPGTGFEAFF
DNA: TGTGCTAGTGGTTTACTTCTTCCCGGGACAGGCTTTGAAGCTTTCTTT

size: .
J: TRBJ2-2
V: TRBV7-2
D: TRBD1
CDR3: CASSWNRGTSGELFF
DNA: TGTGCCAGCAGCTGGAACAGGGGGACGAGCGGGGAGCTGTTTTTT

size: many
J: TRBJ2-5
V: TRBV29-1
D: .
CDR3: CSVALETQYF
DNA: TGCAGCGTCGCCCTGGAGACCCAGTACTTC

size: many
J: TRBJ2-2
V: TRBV10-2
D: TRBD2
CDR3: CASRDLAGGRSPGELFF
DNA: TGCGCCAGCAGGGATCTAGCGGGAGGCCGTTCCCCAGGGGAGCTGTTTTTT

size: few
J: TRBJ2-7
V: TRBV6-2/TRBV6-3
D: .
CDR3: CASRNNRDTYEQYF
DNA: TGTGCCAGCAGAAACAACAGGGATACCTACGAGCAGTACTTC

size: many
J: TRBJ1-1
V: TRBV28
D: .
CDR3: CASSPHSENTEAFF
DNA: TGTGCCAGCAGTCCCCACAGCGAGAACACTGAAGCTTTCTTT

size: .
J: TRBJ2-3
V: TRBV2
D: TRBD1
CDR3: CASSDAQTGTAGAMSTDTQYF
DNA: TGTGCCAGCAGTGATGCCCAGACAGGGACAGCAGGGGCAATGAGCACAGATACGCAGTATTTT

size: .
J: TRBJ1-5
V: TRBV6-1
D: .
CDR3: CASSETGPRPQHF
DNA: TGTGCCAGCAGTGAAACGGGTCCGAGGCCCCAGCATTTT

size: .
J: TRBJ1-1
V: TRBV5-1
D: .
CDR3: CASSPGIRDMNTEAFF
DNA: TGCGCCAGCAGCCCCGGGATTCGAGACATGAACACTGAAGCTTTCTTT

size: many
J: TRBJ2-6
V: TRBV24-1
D: TRBD2
CDR3: CATSGRAGDSGANVLTF
DNA: TGTGCCACCAGTGGGCGAGCGGGAGACTCTGGGGCCAACGTCCTGACTTTC

size: .
J: TRBJ2-3
V: TRBV29-1
D: .
CDR3: CSVEDRDSPTDTQYF
DNA: TGCAGCGTTGAAGATCGAGACAGCCCCACAGATACGCAGTATTTT

size: many
J: TRBJ2-7
V: TRBV6-2/TRBV6-3
D: TRBD1
CDR3: CASSSQGVSYEQYF
DNA: TGTGCCAGCAGTTCACAGGGGGTTTCGTACGAGCAGTACTTC

size: many
J: TRBJ2-1
V: TRBV5-1
D: TRBD1
CDR3: CASSGTTGGNEQFF
DNA: TGCGCCAGCAGCGGGACGACAGGGGGGAATGAGCAGTTCTTC

size: .
J: TRBJ2-7
V: TRBV20-1
D: .
CDR3: CSASSSSVLDLEQYF
DNA: TGCAGTGCTAGTTCCTCCAGCGTCCTAGACTTGGAGCAGTACTTC

size: .
J: TRBJ1-1
V: TRBV11-2
D: TRBD1
CDR3: CASSFPRGRGDTEAFF
DNA: TGTGCCAGCAGCTTCCCTCGAGGCAGGGGGGACACTGAAGCTTTCTTT

size: many
J: TRBJ2-2
V: TRBV6-1
D: .
CDR3: CATERGQRIGELFF
DNA: TGTGCCACAGAGAGGGGCCAGAGAATCGGGGAGCTGTTTTTT

size: many
J: TRBJ1-2
V: TRBV20-1
D: .
CDR3: CSARDLLGTRKNYGYTF
DNA: TGCAGTGCTAGAGATCTCTTAGGAACGAGGAAAAACTATGGCTACACCTTC

size: many
J: TRBJ2-7
V: TRBV20-1
D: TRBD1
CDR3: CSARETGELNYEQYF
DNA: TGCAGTGCTCGGGAGACAGGGGAGCTCAACTACGAGCAGTACTTC

size: few
J: TRBJ2-5
V: TRBV12-3/TRBV12-4
D: TRBD1
CDR3: CASSLPLRDRAEETQYF
DNA: TGTGCCAGCAGTTTACCCCTCCGGGACAGGGCGGAGGAGACCCAGTACTTC

size: many
J: TRBJ2-5
V: TRBV20-1
D: .
CDR3: CSARDRAWGQETQYF
DNA: TGCAGTGCTAGAGATCGAGCCTGGGGCCAAGAGACCCAGTACTTC

size: many
J: TRBJ1-5
V: TRBV12-3/TRBV12-4
D: TRBD1
CDR3: CASSQGARNQPQHF
DNA: TGTGCCAGCAGTCAGGGGGCGCGGAATCAGCCCCAGCATTTT

size: many
J: TRBJ1-5
V: TRBV6-2/TRBV6-3
D: .
CDR3: CASSYGTENQPQHF
DNA: TGTGCCAGCAGTTACGGGACGGAAAATCAGCCCCAGCATTTT

size: many
J: TRBJ1-5
V: TRBV20-1
D: .
CDR3: CSAGRGEGNQPQHF
DNA: TGCAGTGCCGGGAGGGGAGAGGGCAATCAGCCCCAGCATTTT

size: many
J: TRBJ2-5
V: TRBV29-1
D: .
CDR3: CSVDSVTQYF
DNA: TGCAGCGTTGACTCGGTGACCCAGTACTTC

size: .
J: TRBJ1-1
V: TRBV19
D: .
CDR3: CASSIGGFEAFF
DNA: TGTGCCAGTAGTATAGGTGGATTTGAAGCTTTCTTT

size: many
J: TRBJ2-7
V: TRBV6-5
D: .
CDR3: CASSYSAGEQYF
DNA: TGTGCCAGCAGTTACTCTGCGGGGGAGCAGTACTTC

size: many
J: TRBJ1-1
V: TRBV20-1
D: TRBD1
CDR3: CSGQGTGGEFPGAFF
DNA: TGCAGTGGCCAGGGGACAGGGGGCGAATTCCCCGGAGCTTTCTTT

size: .
J: TRBJ1-1
V: TRBV20-1
D: .
CDR3: CSASLWQLNTEAFF
DNA: TGCAGTGCTAGTTTGTGGCAGTTGAACACTGAAGCTTTCTTT

size: .
J: TRBJ1-2
V: TRBV6-5
D: .
CDR3: CASSYRQAYGYTF
DNA: TGTGCCAGCAGTTACCGACAGGCCTATGGCTACACCTTC

size: .
J: TRBJ2-7
V: TRBV30
D: TRBD2
CDR3: CAWSVTSDYEQYF
DNA: TGTGCCTGGAGTGTAACTAGCGACTACGAGCAGTACTTC

size: .
J: TRBJ1-5
V: TRBV2
D: .
CDR3: CASSEATREYQPQHF
DNA: TGTGCCAGCAGTGAAGCGACGCGGGAATATCAGCCCCAGCATTTT

size: many
J: TRBJ2-6
V: TRBV6-2/TRBV6-3
D: .
CDR3: CASSYSPGANVLTF
DNA: TGTGCCAGCAGTTACTCGCCAGGGGCCAACGTCCTGACTTTC

size: many
J: TRBJ1-5
V: TRBV30
D: .
CDR3: CAWSGGSNQPQHF
DNA: TGTGCCTGGAGTGGGGGAAGCAATCAGCCCCAGCATTTT

size: many
J: TRBJ1-2
V: TRBV11-2
D: .
CDR3: CASSLVIGENYGYTF
DNA: TGTGCCAGCAGCTTAGTTATCGGAGAGAACTATGGCTACACCTTC

size: .
J: TRBJ2-7
V: TRBV20-1
D: .
CDR3: CSARVQLSSYEQYF
DNA: TGCAGTGCTAGAGTCCAGCTGAGCTCCTACGAGCAGTACTTC

size: many
J: TRBJ2-5
V: TRBV12-3/TRBV12-4
D: TRBD1
CDR3: CASSSGDRGLETQYF
DNA: TGTGCCAGCAGTTCCGGGGACAGGGGGCTTGAGACCCAGTACTTC

size: .
J: TRBJ2-7
V: TRBV10-3
D: .
CDR3: CAIRRQGSLKNSYEQYF
DNA: TGTGCCATCAGGAGGCAGGGAAGCCTGAAAAACTCCTACGAGCAGTACTTC

size: many
J: TRBJ2-2
V: TRBV27
D: .
CDR3: CASSLGLQGRPGELFF
DNA: TGTGCCAGCAGTTTAGGCCTACAGGGCCGGCCCGGGGAGCTGTTTTTT

size: .
J: TRBJ1-2
V: TRBV28
D: .
CDR3: CASSLGRARGGYTF
DNA: TGTGCCAGCAGTTTGGGGCGGGCTCGGGGTGGCTACACCTTC

size: few
J: TRBJ2-4
V: TRBV29-1
D: TRBD2
CDR3: CSALLGLAGGNHF
DNA: TGCAGCGCCCTATTGGGACTAGCGGGAGGTAACCACTTC

size: .
J: TRBJ2-5
V: TRBV27
D: .
CDR3: CASSPGDPRTQYF
DNA: TGTGCCAGCAGTCCCGGTGATCCGAGGACCCAGTACTTC

size: .
J: TRBJ2-7
V: TRBV30
D: .
CDR3: CAWSERSEQYF
DNA: TGTGCCTGGAGTGAGAGGAGCGAGCAGTACTTC

size: many
J: TRBJ2-2
V: TRBV6-2/TRBV6-3
D: .
CDR3: CASSWGASVTGELFF
DNA: TGTGCCAGCAGTTGGGGGGCTAGCGTAACCGGGGAGCTGTTTTTT